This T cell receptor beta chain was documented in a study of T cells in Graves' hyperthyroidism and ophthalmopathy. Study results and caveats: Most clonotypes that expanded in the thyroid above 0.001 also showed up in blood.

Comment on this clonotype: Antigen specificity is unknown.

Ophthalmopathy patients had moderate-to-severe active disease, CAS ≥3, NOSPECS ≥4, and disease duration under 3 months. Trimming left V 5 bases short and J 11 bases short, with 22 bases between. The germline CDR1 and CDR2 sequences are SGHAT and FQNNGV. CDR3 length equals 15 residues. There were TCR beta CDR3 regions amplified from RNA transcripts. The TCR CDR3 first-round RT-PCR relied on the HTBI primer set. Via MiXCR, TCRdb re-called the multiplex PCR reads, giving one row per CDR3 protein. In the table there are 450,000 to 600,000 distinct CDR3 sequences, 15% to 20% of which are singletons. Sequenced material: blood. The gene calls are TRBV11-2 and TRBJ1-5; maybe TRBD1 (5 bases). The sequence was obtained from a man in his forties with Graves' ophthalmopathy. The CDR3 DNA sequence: TGTGCCAGCAGCCATAGCTCGGGGCAAGGTATGTCCCAGCATTTT. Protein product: CASSHSSGQGMSQHF. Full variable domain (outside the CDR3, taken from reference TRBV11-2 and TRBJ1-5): EAGVAQSPRYKIIEKRQSVAFWCNPISGHATLYWYQQILGQGPKLLIQFQNNGVVDDSQLPKDRFSAERLKGVDSTLKIQPAKLEDSAVYLCASSHSSGQGMSQHFGDGTRLSIL.